This T cell receptor beta chain appears in the sequencing data of a study of blood T cell repertoires in COVID-19 (dated by TCRdb to 2020 to 2022). Regarding the research as a whole: Recovered participants in ImmuneRACE Cohort 3 were defined as having two consecutive negative NP/OP PCR tests, clearance from a healthcare professional, or resolution of symptoms. Samples from collaborators originated in the United States, Italy and Spain and spanned both the acute and convalescent phases of COVID-19. The material from the prospective study consisted of cDNA or gDNA derived from T cells, B-cell-depleted T cells, or PBMCs. The dataset comprised deeply sampled blood TCRbeta repertoires from subjects exposed to, actively infected with, or recovered from COVID-19. The repertoires were released in a freely available public database intended as a resource for research on the immune response to SARS-CoV-2. Samples were obtained from the ongoing ImmuneRACE study (first 160 participants) and from about 1,300 subjects provided by 6 global collaborators. Sample metadata almost always included a de-identified subject ID, COVID-19 status, age in years and sex. Where available, HLA class I and class II types were taken from metadata supplied by the sample provider and were not determined by assay-based typing.

In the prospective study, participants were about 18 to 95 years old, resided in about two dozen geographic areas of the United States, and were enrolled through a virtual design. Cohort assignment in the prospective study relied on participant-reported clinical history from a screening survey and a study questionnaire. In the prospective study, mobile phlebotomists collected whole blood, serum and a nasopharyngeal or oropharyngeal swab from each participant. Over a roughly 2-month period, participants in the prospective study had the option of providing additional blood draws and questionnaires. Blood samples from the prospective study were shipped frozen or at room temperature prior to DNA extraction. Note on this clone: Which antigen it targets is not known. No per-base quality is available; no much larger clone lies one base away.

TCRbeta CDR3 regions were amplified from genomic DNA using the immunoSEQ Assay, a bias-controlled multiplex PCR. Per the authors' processing: The number of nucleated cells in each sample was estimated from the amplification of reference gene primers within the assay. To quantify the absolute abundance of each unique TCRbeta CDR3 rearrangement, sequence reads were collapsed and filtered. For each sample, productive Simpson clonality was calculated as the square root of Simpson's diversity index across productive rearrangements. TCRdb limited this immuneACCESS table to in-frame rearrangements with V and J called. A share of clones is missing; checked studies link under half to unresolved V genes, and the rest is unexplained. Clonal size and the V and J genes are those of that table, whereas D and trimming came from the DNA. The sample includes some 330,000 clones, with 70% to 90% observed a single time. The leading ten clones occupy roughly 2% of the sample.

The research as a whole found: How much clinical and demographic metadata was included differed by source and by participant, and the metadata was provided uncurated.

Including cysteine and phenylalanine, the CDR3 has 17 amino acids. Only the CDR3 DNA stays, 51 bases, in frame from base 1. CDR1 is given as KGHSH and CDR2 as LQKENI, both from the germline V gene. V is trimmed back by 3 bases and J by 0 bases, and the junction contains 7 bases that no gene match accounts for. The sample comprised PBMCs or T cells enriched from blood (not recorded which). The chain is assembled from TRBV18 and TRBJ2-2; TRBD1 aligns with 7 central bases. The clonotype was recovered from a man aged 40-49 years in a cohort exposed to, infected with or recovered from COVID-19 (not recorded which). The bases read TGTGCCAGCTCACCGAGGGGACAGAGCGCGAACACCGGGGAGCTGTTTTTT. Its translation is CASSPRGQSANTGELFF.